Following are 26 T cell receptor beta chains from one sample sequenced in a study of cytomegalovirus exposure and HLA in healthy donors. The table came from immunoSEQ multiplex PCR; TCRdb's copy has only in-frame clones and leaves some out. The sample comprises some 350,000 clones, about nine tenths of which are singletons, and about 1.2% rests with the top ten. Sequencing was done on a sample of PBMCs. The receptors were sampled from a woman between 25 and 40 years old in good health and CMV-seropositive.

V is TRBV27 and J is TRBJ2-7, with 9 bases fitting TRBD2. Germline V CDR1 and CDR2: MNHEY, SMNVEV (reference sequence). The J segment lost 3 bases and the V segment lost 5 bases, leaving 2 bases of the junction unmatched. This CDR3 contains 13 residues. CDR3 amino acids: CASSVSGGYEQYF. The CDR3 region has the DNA TGTGCCAGCAGTGTTAGCGGGGGCTACGAGCAGTACTTC.

The CDR3 loop reads CASSQGPDRATYEQYF. In DNA form, the CDR3 reads TGCGCCAGCAGCCAAGGCCCCGACAGGGCTACCTACGAGCAGTACTTC. The V and J genes are TRBV4-1 and TRBJ2-7, with TRBD1 identical over 7 bases. Trimming cost V 1 base and J 2 bases; bases outside gene matches: 8. This CDR3 is built from 16 residues. The germline V gene has CDR1 MGHRA and CDR2 YSYEKL.

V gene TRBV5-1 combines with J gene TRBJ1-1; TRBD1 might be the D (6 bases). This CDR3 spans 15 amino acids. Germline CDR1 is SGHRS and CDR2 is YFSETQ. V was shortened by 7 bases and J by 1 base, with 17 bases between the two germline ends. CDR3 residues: CASRYLGGGNTEAFF. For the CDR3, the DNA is TGCGCCAGCCGGTATTTAGGGGGTGGGAACACTGAAGCTTTCTTT.

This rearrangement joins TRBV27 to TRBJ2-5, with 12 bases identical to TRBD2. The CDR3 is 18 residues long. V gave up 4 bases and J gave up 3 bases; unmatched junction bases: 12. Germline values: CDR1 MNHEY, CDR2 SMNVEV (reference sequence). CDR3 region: CASSSRRASGRAKETQYF. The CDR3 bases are TGTGCCAGCAGTTCCCGTCGGGCTAGCGGGAGGGCTAAAGAGACCCAGTACTTC.

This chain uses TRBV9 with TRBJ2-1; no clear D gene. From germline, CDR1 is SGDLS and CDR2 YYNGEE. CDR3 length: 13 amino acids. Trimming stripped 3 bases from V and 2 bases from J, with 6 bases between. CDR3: CASSAATYNEQFF. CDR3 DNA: TGTGCCAGCAGCGCTGCTACCTACAATGAGCAGTTCTTC.

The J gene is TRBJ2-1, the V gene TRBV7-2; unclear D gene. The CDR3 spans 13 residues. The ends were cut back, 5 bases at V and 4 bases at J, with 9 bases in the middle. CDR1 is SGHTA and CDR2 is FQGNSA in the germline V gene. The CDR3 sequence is CASSADSYNEQFF. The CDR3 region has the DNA TGTGCCAGCAGCGCCGACTCTTACAATGAGCAGTTCTTC. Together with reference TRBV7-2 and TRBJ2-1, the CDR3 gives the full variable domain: GAGVSQSPSNKVTEKGKDVELRCDPISGHTALYWYRQSLGQGLEFLIYFQGNSAPDKSGLPSDRFSAERTGGSVSTLTIQRTQQEDSAVYLCASSADSYNEQFFGPGTRLTVL.

The CDR3 DNA is TGTGCCAGCTCCCCGGACATGAGCACAGATACGCAGTATTTT. Its translation is CASSPDMSTDTQYF. The chain links TRBV18 to TRBJ2-3; tentative D call: TRBD1 (5 bases). The CDR3 is 14 amino acids. Trimming pared 6 bases from V and 0 bases from J, leaving 10 bases between. Germline V CDR1 and CDR2: KGHSH, LQKENI.

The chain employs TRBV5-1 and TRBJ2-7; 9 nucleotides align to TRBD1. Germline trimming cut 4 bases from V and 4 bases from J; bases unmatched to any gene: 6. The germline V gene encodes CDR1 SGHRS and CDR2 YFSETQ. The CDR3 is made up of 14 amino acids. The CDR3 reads CASSARGQGYEQYF. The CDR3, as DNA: TGCGCCAGCAGCGCCAGGGGACAGGGTTACGAGCAGTACTTC.

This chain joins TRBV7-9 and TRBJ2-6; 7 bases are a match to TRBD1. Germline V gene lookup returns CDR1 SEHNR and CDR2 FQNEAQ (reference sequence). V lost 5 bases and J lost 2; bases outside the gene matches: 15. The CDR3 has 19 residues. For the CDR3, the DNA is TGTGCCAGCAGCCAGTGGACAGGTCAGATCCTCCCTGGGGCCAACGTCCTGACTTTC. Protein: CASSQWTGQILPGANVLTF. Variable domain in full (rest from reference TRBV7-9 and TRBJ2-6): DTGVSQNPRHKITKRGQNVTFRCDPISEHNRLYWYRQTLGQGPEFLTYFQNEAQLEKSRLLSDRFSAERPKGSFSTLEIQRTEQGDSAMYLCASSQWTGQILPGANVLTFGAGSRLTVL.

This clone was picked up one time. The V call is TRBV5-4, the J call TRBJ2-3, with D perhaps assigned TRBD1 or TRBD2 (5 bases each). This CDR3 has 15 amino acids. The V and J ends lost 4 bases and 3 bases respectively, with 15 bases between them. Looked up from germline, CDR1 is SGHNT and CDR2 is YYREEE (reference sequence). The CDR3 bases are TGTGCCAGCAGCAACCGGGACCAGAGAACAGATACGCAGTATTTT. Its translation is CASSNRDQRTDTQYF.

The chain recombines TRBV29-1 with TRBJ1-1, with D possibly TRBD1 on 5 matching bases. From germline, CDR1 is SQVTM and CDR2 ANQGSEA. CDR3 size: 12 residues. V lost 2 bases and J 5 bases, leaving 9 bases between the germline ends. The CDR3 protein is CSVEKGTTEAFF. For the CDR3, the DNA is TGCAGCGTTGAAAAGGGGACGACTGAAGCTTTCTTT.

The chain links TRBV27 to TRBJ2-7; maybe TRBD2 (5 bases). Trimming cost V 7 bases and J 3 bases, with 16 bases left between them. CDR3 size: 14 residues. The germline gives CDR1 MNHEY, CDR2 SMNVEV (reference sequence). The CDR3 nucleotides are TGTGCCAGCAAACCAGACCCCGACTACTACGAGCAGTACTTC. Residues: CASKPDPDYYEQYF.

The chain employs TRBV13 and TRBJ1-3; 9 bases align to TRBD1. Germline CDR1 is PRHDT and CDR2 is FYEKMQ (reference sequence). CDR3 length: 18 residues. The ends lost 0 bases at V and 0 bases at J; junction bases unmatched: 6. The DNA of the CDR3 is TGTGCCAGCAGCTTAGGTCCCGGGACAGGGAACTCTGGAAACACCATATATTTT. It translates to CASSLGPGTGNSGNTIYF.

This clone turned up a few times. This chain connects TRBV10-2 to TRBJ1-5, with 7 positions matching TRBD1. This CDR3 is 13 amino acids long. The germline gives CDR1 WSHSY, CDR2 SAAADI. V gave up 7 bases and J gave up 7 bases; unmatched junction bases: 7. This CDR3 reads CASMKGAGQPQHF. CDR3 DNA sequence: TGCGCCAGCATGAAGGGGGCTGGGCAGCCCCAGCATTTT.

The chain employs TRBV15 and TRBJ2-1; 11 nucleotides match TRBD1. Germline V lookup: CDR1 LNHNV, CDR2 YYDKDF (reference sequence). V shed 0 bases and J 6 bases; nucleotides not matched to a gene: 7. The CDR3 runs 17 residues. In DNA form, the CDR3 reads TGTGCCACCAGCAGAGAAAACGGACAGGGGGCCGTCAATGAGCAGTTCTTC. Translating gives CATSRENGQGAVNEQFF.

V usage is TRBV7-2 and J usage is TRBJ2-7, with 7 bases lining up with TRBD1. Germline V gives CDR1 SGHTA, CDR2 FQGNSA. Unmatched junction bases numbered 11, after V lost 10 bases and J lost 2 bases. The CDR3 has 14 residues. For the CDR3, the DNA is TGTGCCACGAAGGGACAGATGAGTCCCTACGAGCAGTACTTC. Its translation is CATKGQMSPYEQYF.

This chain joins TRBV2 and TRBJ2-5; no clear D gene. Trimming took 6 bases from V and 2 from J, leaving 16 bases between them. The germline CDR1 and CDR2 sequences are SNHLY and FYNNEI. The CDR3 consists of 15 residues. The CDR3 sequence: CASRRTTGLQETQYF. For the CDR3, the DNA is TGTGCCAGCAGAAGAACAACGGGCCTGCAAGAGACCCAGTACTTC.

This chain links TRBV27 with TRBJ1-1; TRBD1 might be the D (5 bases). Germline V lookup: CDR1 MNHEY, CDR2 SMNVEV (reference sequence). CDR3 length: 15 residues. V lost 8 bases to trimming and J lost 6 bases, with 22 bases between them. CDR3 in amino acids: CASRGTVNRIAEAFF. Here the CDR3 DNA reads TGTGCCAGCCGAGGGACCGTAAATCGTATCGCTGAAGCTTTCTTT.

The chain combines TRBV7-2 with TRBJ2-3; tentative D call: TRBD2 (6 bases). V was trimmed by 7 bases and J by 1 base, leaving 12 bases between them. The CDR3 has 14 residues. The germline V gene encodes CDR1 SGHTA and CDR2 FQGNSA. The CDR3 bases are TGTGCCAGCATCCGGAGGGCCGGCACAGATACGCAGTATTTT. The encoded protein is CASIRRAGTDTQYF.

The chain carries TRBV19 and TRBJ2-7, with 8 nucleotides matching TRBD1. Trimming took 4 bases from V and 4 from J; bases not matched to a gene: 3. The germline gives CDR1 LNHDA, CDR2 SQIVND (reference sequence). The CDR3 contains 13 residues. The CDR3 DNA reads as TGTGCCAGTAGTAAGGACAGGGAGTACGAGCAGTACTTC. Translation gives CASSKDREYEQYF.

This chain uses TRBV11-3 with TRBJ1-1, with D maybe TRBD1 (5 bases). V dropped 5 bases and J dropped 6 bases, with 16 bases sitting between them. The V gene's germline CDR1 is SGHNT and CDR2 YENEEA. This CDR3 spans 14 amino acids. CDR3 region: CASSQAGERAEAFF. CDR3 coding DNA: TGTGCCAGCAGCCAAGCGGGGGAACGGGCTGAAGCTTTCTTT. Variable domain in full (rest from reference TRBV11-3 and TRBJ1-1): EAGVVQSPRYKIIEKKQPVAFWCNPISGHNTLYWYLQNLGQGPELLIRYENEEAVDDSQLPKDRFSAERLKGVDSTLKIQPAELGDSAVYLCASSQAGERAEAFFGQGTRLTVV.

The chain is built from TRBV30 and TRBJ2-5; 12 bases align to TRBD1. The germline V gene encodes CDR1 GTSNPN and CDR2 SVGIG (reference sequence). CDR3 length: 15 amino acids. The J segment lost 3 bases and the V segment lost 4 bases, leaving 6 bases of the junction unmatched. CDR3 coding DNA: TGTGCCTGGACCCAGGGACAGGGGGCCAAAGAGACCCAGTACTTC. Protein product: CAWTQGQGAKETQYF.

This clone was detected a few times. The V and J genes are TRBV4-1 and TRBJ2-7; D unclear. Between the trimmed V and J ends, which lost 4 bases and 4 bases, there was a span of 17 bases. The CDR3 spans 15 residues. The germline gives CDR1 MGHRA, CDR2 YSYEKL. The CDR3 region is CASSLTLTASYEQYF. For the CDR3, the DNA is TGCGCCAGCAGCCTAACCCTCACAGCTTCATACGAGCAGTACTTC.

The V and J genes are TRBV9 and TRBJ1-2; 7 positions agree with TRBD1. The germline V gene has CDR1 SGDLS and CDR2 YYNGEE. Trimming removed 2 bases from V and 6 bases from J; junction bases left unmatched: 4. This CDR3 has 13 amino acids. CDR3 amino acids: CASSVIGGHGYTF. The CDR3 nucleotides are TGTGCCAGCAGCGTCATAGGGGGCCATGGCTACACCTTC.

The CDR3 protein is CASTEGLANTGELFF. CDR3 in DNA: TGTGCCAGCACGGAGGGACTGGCGAACACCGGGGAGCTGTTTTTT. The chain has TRBV6-5 and TRBJ2-2; D might be TRBD2 (6 bases). CDR1 and CDR2 from the germline V gene are MNHEY and SVGAGI. The V gene lost 7 bases and the J gene lost 0 bases, with 12 bases spanning the gap. This CDR3 has 15 residues.

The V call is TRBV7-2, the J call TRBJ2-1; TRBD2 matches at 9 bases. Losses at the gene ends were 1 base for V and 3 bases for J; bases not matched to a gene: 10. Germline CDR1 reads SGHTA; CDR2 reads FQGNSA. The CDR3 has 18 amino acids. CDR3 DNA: TGTGCCAGCAGCTTAGTACTCTTGACTAGCGGAAACTACAATGAGCAGTTCTTC. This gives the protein CASSLVLLTSGNYNEQFF. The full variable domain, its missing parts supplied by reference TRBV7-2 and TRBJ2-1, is GAGVSQSPSNKVTEKGKDVELRCDPISGHTALYWYRQSLGQGLEFLIYFQGNSAPDKSGLPSDRFSAERTGGSVSTLTIQRTQQEDSAVYLCASSLVLLTSGNYNEQFFGPGTRLTVL.